The following is a T cell receptor beta chain sequence with its context. This clonotype was seen only a few times. Its antigen has not been determined. No clone much larger than this one lies a single base away; base qualities are absent. Trimming leaves V shorter by 7 bases and J shorter by 1 base, with the junction holding 4 bases beyond the gene matches. From the germline V gene, CDR1 is MNHEY and CDR2 is SVGAGI. There are 14 amino acids in the CDR3, from cysteine to phenylalanine inclusive. CDR3 DNA is the only sequence kept; it has 42 bases, read in frame from the first base. This entry is derived from a study of T cell repertoires in cytomegalovirus infection (dated by TCRdb to about 2019). General notes on the study: The HLA type of each donor mattered for the analysis, because public TCR beta signatures pointed to carriage of CMV infection along with the matching HLA type.

The investigation overall reported the following: The ex vivo response was dominated by HLA-C-restricted CMV-specific TCR beta clonotypes, which also provided the single most frequent clonotype in two of eight donors. In both this cohort and an independent cohort of several hundred donors, the cumulative frequency of public TCR beta family members distinguished carriers of CMV infection plus the relevant HLA type.

The sequencer was an Illumina HiSeq 1500. TCRdb itself trimmed the public reads at Q25 with fastp, ran MiXCR and retained productive beta chains. Entries are consolidated by CDR3 protein sequence, retaining the most common genes and DNA. This sample lists around 450,000 distinct CDR3 sequences; approximately 31% were detected once. In total, the top ten clones hold approximately 15% of the sample. This receptor was taken from a human donor in good health (CMV status not recorded). Some clones in this sample may be carry-over from other donors' samples. The rearranged segments are TRBV6-5 and TRBJ1-1; TRBD1 agrees with 9 junctional bases. Material for sequencing was PBMCs. The DNA is TGTGCCAGCATACAGGGGGCAGGGAACACTGAAGCTTTCTTT. It specifies CASIQGAGNTEAFF.